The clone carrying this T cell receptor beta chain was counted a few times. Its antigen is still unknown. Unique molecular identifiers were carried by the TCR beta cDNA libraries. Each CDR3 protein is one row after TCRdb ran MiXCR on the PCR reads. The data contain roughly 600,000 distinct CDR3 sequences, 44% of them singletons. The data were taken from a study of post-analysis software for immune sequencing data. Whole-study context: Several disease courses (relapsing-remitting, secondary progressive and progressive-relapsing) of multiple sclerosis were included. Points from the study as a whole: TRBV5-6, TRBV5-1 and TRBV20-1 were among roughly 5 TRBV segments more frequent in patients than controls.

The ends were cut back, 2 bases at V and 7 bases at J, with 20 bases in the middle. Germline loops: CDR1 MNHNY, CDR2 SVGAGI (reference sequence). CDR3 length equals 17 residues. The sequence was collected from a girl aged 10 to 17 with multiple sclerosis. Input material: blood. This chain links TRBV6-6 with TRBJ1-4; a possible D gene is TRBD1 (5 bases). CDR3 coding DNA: TGTGCCAGCAGTTACGGAACGCTCAGGGACGGCGGTGAAAAACTGTTTTTT. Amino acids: CASSYGTLRDGGEKLFF.